Following are 5 T cell receptor beta chains from one sample sequenced in a study. TCRdb ran MiXCR on the 5' RACE reads and lists one entry per CDR3 protein. This sample has tens of thousands of distinct CDR3 sequences; around 30% occur once, and the top ten carry about 4%. Specimen: tumor-infiltrating memory CD4+ T cells sorted from the breast tumor. Subset indicated: memory CD4+ T cells, CD4+CD45RO+CD25-. The receptors here all came from a female donor with breast cancer.

This clonotype has more than one count but fewer than ten. This chain connects TRBV5-5 to TRBJ2-5, with 7 bases aligning to TRBD1. V dropped 4 bases and J dropped 3; count of bases not matched to a gene: 3. This CDR3 spans 13 amino acids. The V gene's germline CDR1 is SGHKS and CDR2 YYEKEE (reference sequence). The CDR3 loop reads CASSETGEETQYF. For the CDR3, the DNA is TGTGCCAGCAGCGAAACAGGGGAAGAGACCCAGTACTTC.

The V and J genes are TRBV6-5 and TRBJ1-3; D remains unclear. CDR1 MNHEY and CDR2 SVGAGI come from the germline V gene. V dropped 2 bases and J dropped 0 bases, with 14 bases sitting between them. The CDR3 is 17 residues long. The CDR3 sequence: CASSYKTAGNSGNTIYF. CDR3 coding DNA: TGTGCCAGCAGTTACAAGACTGCGGGAAACTCTGGAAACACCATATATTTT.

The genes are TRBV24-1 and TRBJ2-2; D is possibly TRBD1 (6 bases). Deletions cut 9 bases from V and 1 base from J, with 11 bases between. The CDR3 has 14 residues. The germline CDR1 and CDR2 sequences are KGHDR and SFDVKD. In DNA, the CDR3 is TGTGCCACCCAACCGGGACAGAACACCGGGGAGCTGTTTTTT. Translated, it gives CATQPGQNTGELFF.

V usage is TRBV20-1 and J usage is TRBJ2-7, with D unresolved. Germline V CDR1 and CDR2: DFQATT, SNEGSKA (reference sequence). CDR3 size: 11 residues. Deletions cut 2 bases from V and 5 bases from J, with 7 bases between. The CDR3 region is CSARSGDEQYF. In DNA form, the CDR3 reads TGCAGTGCTAGATCTGGGGACGAGCAGTACTTC.

The gene calls are TRBV5-1 and TRBJ2-5; D is unclear. The CDR3 is 13 residues long. Germline V gives CDR1 SGHRS, CDR2 YFSETQ. V was shortened by 2 bases and J by 0 bases, with 5 bases between the two germline ends. The CDR3 nucleotides read TGCGCCAGCAGCTTAACAAACCAAGAGACCCAGTACTTC. Its protein is CASSLTNQETQYF.